These T cell receptor beta chains were read from a single sample in a study of T cell responses to AZD1222 COVID-19 vaccine. Data came from immunoSEQ multiplex PCR; TCRdb stores just in-frame clones and leaves some out. The sample has some 100,000 clones, about 88% seen once. Sequencing was performed on peripheral blood, taken on day 0 of AZD1222 vaccination. The receptors stem from an adult in good health. The CDR3 runs from the conserved cysteine through the conserved F or W. A D gene is named only where the DNA matches it firmly. Size is stated for part of the rows, as once, few or many counts, or as a class when the clone is expanded.

D gene,V gene,clone size,J gene,CDR3 protein,CDR3 DNA
-,TRBV5-1,-,TRBJ2-7,CASADTSYEQYF,TGCGCCAGCGCGGACACGTCCTACGAGCAGTACTTC
-,TRBV6-5,-,TRBJ1-4,CASRGGLNEKLFF,TGTGCCAGCCGGGGCGGACTTAATGAAAAACTGTTTTTT
TRBD1,TRBV10-3,once,TRBJ2-7,CAISDEDRGYEQYF,TGTGCCATCAGTGATGAAGACAGGGGCTACGAGCAGTACTTC
-,TRBV29-1,-,TRBJ1-2,CSVEDRDPNGYTF,TGCAGCGTTGAAGACAGGGACCCCAATGGCTACACCTTC
-,TRBV12-3/TRBV12-4,-,TRBJ1-3,CASSGGSGNTIYF,TGTGCCAGCAGTGGGGGGTCTGGAAACACCATATATTTT
-,TRBV2,-,TRBJ1-4,CASSLGGGEKLFF,TGTGCCAGCAGTCTCGGGGGGGGTGAAAAACTGTTTTTT
-,TRBV18,-,TRBJ1-3,CASSPARTSGNTIYF,TGTGCCAGCTCACCAGCCAGAACCTCTGGAAACACCATATATTTT
TRBD2,TRBV7-2,-,TRBJ2-7,CASSLGASGRTYEQYF,TGTGCCAGCAGCTTAGGGGCTAGCGGACGAACCTACGAGCAGTACTTC
-,TRBV11-3,-,TRBJ1-6,CASSSQDSLNSPLHF,TGTGCCAGCAGCTCCCAGGACAGTTTAAATTCACCCCTCCACTTT
-,TRBV29-1,-,TRBJ2-6,CSVGVGASGANVLTF,TGCAGCGTTGGCGTGGGGGCCTCCGGGGCCAACGTCCTGACTTTC
-,TRBV14,-,TRBJ1-2,CASSQGRDYGYTF,TGTGCCAGCAGCCAAGGCAGGGACTATGGCTACACCTTC
-,TRBV9,-,TRBJ1-2,CASSVDVNNNYGYTF,TGTGCCAGCAGCGTAGATGTCAACAATAACTATGGCTACACCTTC
-,TRBV6-5,-,TRBJ1-2,CASSYSTVSGYAF,TGTGCCAGCAGTTACTCGACGGTGTCTGGCTACGCCTTC
-,TRBV10-2,-,TRBJ1-2,CASSATGAYGYTF,TGCGCCAGCAGCGCAACTGGGGCCTATGGCTACACCTTC
-,TRBV7-2,-,TRBJ2-5,CASSQKVGVETQYF,TGTGCCAGCAGCCAGAAGGTGGGAGTGGAGACCCAGTACTTC
-,TRBV2,-,TRBJ1-1,CASTKQWPGGEAFF,TGTGCCAGCACCAAACAATGGCCCGGCGGCGAAGCTTTCTTT
-,TRBV7-6,few,TRBJ2-7,CASSLGENYEQYF,TGTGCCAGCAGCTTAGGGGAAAACTACGAGCAGTACTTC